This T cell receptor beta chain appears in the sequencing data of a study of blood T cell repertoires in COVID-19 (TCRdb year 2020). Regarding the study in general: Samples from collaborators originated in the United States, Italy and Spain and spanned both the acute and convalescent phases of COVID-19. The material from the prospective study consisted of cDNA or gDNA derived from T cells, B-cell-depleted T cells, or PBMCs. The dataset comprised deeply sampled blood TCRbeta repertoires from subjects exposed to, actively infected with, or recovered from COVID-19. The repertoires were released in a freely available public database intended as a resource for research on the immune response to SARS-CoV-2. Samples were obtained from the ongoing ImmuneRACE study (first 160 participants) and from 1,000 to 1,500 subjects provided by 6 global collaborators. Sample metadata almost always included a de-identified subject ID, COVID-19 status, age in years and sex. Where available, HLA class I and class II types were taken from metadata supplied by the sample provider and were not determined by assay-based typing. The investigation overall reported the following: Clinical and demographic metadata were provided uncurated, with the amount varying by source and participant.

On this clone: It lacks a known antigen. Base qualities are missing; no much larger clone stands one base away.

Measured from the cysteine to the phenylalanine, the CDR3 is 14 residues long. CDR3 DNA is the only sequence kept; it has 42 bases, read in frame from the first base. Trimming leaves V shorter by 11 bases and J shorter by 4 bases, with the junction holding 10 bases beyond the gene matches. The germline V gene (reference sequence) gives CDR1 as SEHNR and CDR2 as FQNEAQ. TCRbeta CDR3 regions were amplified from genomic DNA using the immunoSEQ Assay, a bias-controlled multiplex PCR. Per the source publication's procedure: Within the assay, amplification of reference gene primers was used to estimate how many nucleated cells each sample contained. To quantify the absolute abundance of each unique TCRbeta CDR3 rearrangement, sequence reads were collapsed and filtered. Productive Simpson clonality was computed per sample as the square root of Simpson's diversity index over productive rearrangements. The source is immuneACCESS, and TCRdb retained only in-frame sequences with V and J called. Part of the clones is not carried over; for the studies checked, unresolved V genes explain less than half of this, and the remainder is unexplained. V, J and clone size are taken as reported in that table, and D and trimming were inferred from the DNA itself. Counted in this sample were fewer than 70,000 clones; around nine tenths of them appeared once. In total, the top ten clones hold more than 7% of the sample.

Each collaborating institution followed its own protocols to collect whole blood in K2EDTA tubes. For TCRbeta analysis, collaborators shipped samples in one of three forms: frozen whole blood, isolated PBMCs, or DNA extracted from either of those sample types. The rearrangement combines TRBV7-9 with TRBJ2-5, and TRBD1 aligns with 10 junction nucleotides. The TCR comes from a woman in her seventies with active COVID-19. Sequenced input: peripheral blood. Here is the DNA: TGTGCCGGAGAAGACAGGGGGCGCCGAGAGACCCAGTACTTC. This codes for CAGEDRGRRETQYF.